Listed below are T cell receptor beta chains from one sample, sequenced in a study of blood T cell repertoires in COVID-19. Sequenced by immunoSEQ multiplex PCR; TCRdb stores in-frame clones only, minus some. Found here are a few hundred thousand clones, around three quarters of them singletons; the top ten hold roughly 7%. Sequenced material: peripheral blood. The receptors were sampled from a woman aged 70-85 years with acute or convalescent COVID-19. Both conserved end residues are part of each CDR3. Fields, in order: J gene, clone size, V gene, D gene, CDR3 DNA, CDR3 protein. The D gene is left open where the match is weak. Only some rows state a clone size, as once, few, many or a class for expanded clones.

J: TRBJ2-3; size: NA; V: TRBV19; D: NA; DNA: TGTGCCAGTAGAAGTGGTGGCAGAAACACAGATACGCAGTATTTT; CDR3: CASRSGGRNTDTQYF
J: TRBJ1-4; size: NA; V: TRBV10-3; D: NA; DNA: TGTGCCATCCCGGAAAAACTGTTTTTT; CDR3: CAIPEKLFF
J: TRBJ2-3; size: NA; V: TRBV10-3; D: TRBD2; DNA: TGTGCCATCAGTGAAGGACTAGCGGGGGGGCGGGGCACAGATACGCAGTATTTT; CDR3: CAISEGLAGGRGTDTQYF
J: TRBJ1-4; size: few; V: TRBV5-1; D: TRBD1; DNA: TGCGCCAGCAGCTGGGGCAGGGGGAATGAAAAACTGTTTTTT; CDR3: CASSWGRGNEKLFF
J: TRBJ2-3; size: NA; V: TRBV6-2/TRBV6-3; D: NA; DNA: TGTGCCAGCACCCCTCCTCAGACAGGACTGCAGAATACGCAGTATTTT; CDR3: CASTPPQTGLQNTQYF
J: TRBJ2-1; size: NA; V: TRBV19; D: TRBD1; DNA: TGTGCCAGTAGTATGGGTGGACAGGACTGGAATGAGCAGTTCTTC; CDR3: CASSMGGQDWNEQFF
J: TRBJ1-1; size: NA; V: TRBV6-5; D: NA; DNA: TGTGCCAGCATATACGGGGTCATGAACACTGAAGCTTTCTTT; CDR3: CASIYGVMNTEAFF
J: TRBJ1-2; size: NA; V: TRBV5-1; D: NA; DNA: TGCGCCAGCAGCTCAGGGATATGGTATGGCTACACCTTC; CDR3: CASSSGIWYGYTF
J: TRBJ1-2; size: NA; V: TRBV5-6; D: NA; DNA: TGTGCCAGCACCAAAGAGAGGGTCTATGGCTACACCTTC; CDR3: CASTKERVYGYTF
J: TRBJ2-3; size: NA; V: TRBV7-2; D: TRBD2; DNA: TGTGCCAGCAGCCCTACTCAGCGGGGGGGGGATACGCAGTATTTT; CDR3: CASSPTQRGGDTQYF
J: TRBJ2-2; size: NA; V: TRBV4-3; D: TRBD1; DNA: TGCGCCAGCAGCCAACGTTTCCCTAGCCCGGGACAGGGTTCCACCGGGGAGCTGTTTTTT; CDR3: CASSQRFPSPGQGSTGELFF
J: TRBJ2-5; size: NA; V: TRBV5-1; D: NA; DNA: TGCGCCAGCCGCCCAGGGGACCAAGAGACCCAGTACTTC; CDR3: CASRPGDQETQYF
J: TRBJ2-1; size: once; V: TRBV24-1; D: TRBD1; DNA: TGTGCCACCAGTGATCCCGGGACAGGGGCCTACAATGAGCAGTTCTTC; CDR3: CATSDPGTGAYNEQFF
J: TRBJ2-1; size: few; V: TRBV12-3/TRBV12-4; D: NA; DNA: TGTGCCAGCAGCTCGGGAGCATACAATGAGCAGTTCTTC; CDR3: CASSSGAYNEQFF
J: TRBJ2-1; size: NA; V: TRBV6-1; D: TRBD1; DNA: TGTGCCAGCAGTGAAAATCGGGCAGGGGGCATGGTAGCGTGGAATGAGCAGTTCTTC; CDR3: CASSENRAGGMVAWNEQFF
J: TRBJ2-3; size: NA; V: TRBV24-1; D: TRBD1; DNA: TGTGCCACCAGTGACCGCGCCCGGACAGGAATAACAGATACGCAGTATTTT; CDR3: CATSDRARTGITDTQYF
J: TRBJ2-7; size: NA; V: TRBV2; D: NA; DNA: TGTGCCAGCAGTGACCGTCAGGGCCTCTACGAGCAGTACTTC; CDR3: CASSDRQGLYEQYF
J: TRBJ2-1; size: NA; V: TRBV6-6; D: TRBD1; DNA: TGTGCCAGCAGTTACGAGGGACAGGGACGCAATGAGCAGTTCTTC; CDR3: CASSYEGQGRNEQFF
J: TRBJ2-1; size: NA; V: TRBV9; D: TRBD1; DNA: TGTGCCAGCAGCGTAGAAGGGGACAGGTACAATGAGCAGTTCTTC; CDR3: CASSVEGDRYNEQFF
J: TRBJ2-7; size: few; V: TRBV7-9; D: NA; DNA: TGTGCCAGCAGCGGACTATTGGGACAGAGGGGCCTTAACGAGCAGTACTTC; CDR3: CASSGLLGQRGLNEQYF
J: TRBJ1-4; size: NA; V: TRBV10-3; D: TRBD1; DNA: TGTGCCATCAGCGCTTCCACAGGGGAGAATGAAAAACTGTTTTTT; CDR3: CAISASTGENEKLFF
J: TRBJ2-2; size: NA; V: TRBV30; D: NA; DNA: TGTGCCTGGACCCGGGGGTTCACCGGGGAGCTGTTTTTT; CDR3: CAWTRGFTGELFF
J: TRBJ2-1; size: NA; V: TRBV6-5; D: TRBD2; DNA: TGTGCCACCTTATCGGGGGGCTCCTACAATGAGCAGTTCTTC; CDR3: CATLSGGSYNEQFF
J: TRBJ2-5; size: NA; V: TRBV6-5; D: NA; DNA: TGTGCCAGCTCCCCATCTGGGGGCGGTGAGACCCAGTACTTC; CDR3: CASSPSGGGETQYF
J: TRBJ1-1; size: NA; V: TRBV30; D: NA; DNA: TGTGCCTGGAGTTCACTATTGAACACTGAAGCTTTCTTT; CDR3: CAWSSLLNTEAFF
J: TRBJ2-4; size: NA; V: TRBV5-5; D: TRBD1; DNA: TGTGCCAGCAGCTTGGAGGGACAGGGGATCATTCAGTACTTC; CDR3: CASSLEGQGIIQYF
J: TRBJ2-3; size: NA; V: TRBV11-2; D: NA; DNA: TGTGCCAGCAGCTTATATACAGTGGGCTCCCCAGATACGCAGTATTTT; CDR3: CASSLYTVGSPDTQYF
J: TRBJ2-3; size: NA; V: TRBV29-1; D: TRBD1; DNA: TGCAGCGTTGATGATACAGGGGGCGGGACAGATACGCAGTATTTT; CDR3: CSVDDTGGGTDTQYF
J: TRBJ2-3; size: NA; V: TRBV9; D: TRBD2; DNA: TGTGCCAGCAGCGTATCGGATAGGGGCCTTGGCGGGGGGGTGTTAGATACGCAGTATTTT; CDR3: CASSVSDRGLGGGVLDTQYF
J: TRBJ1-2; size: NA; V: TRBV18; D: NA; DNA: TGTGCCAGCTCACCTAAAACAGGGAAGAGTGACTATGGCTACACCTTC; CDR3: CASSPKTGKSDYGYTF
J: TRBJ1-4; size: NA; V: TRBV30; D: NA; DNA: TGTGCCTGGAGTTTCGGGGGGGCGCGAGAAAAACTGTTTTTT; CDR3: CAWSFGGAREKLFF
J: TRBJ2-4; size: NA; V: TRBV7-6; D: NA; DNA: TGTGCCAGCAGCTTAGCGCAACGACAGTTTGGGAACATTCAGTACTTC; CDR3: CASSLAQRQFGNIQYF
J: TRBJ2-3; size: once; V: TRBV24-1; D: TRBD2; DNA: TGTGCCACCAGTGGCCTAGCGGGGGGCACAGATACGCAGTATTTT; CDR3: CATSGLAGGTDTQYF
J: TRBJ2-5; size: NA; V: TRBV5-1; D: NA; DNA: TGCGCCAGCAGCTTGGGGGACATCGGAGAGACCCAGTACTTC; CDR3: CASSLGDIGETQYF
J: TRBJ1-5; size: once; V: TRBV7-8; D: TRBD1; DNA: TGTGCCAGCAGCCCATTGGGGGGGACAGGGACTCCCAATCAGCCCCAGCATTTT; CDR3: CASSPLGGTGTPNQPQHF
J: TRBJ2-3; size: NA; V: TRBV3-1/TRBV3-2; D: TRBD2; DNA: TGTGCCAGTCTACCCGTCGCGGGGGGGCCTGAAGATACGCAGTATTTT; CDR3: CASLPVAGGPEDTQYF
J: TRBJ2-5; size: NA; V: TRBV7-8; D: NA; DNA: TGTGCCAGCAGCACAGGGTACCAAGAGACCCAGTACTTC; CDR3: CASSTGYQETQYF
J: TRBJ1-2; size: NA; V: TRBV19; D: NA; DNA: TGTGCCAGTAGTATAACGACAGGACCCTATGGCTACACCTTC; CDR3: CASSITTGPYGYTF
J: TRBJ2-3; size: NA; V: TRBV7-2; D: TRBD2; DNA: TGTGCCAGCAGCTTAAGCTTAGCGGGGGGGACAGATACGCAGTATTTT; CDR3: CASSLSLAGGTDTQYF
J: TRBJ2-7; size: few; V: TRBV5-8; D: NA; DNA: TGTGCCAGCAGCTTCGAACAGGGCGGGGGATACGAGCAGTACTTC; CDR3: CASSFEQGGGYEQYF
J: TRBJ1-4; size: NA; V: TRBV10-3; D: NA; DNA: TGTGCCATCAGGAAAACAGGCGACGCTAATGAAAAACTGTTTTTT; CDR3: CAIRKTGDANEKLFF
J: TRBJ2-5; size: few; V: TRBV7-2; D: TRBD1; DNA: TGTGCCAGCAGCTTACAGGGGGAGGAGACCCAGTACTTC; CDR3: CASSLQGEETQYF
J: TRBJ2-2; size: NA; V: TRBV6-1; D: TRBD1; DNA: TGTGCCAGCAGTGTTCCGGGACAGGGGATAGCCGGGGAGCTGTTTTTT; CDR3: CASSVPGQGIAGELFF
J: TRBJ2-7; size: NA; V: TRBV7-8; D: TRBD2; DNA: TGTGCCAGCAGCACTCAGGCGGGGGGTGTCTACGAGCAGTACTTC; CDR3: CASSTQAGGVYEQYF
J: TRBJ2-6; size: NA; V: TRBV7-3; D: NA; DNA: TGTGCCAGCAGCTCCAGGGGCTCTGGGGCCAACGTCCTGACTTTC; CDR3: CASSSRGSGANVLTF
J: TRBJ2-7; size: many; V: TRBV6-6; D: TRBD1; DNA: TGTGCCAGCAGTTCCGGACAGGGCCCGGACGAGCAGTACTTC; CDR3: CASSSGQGPDEQYF
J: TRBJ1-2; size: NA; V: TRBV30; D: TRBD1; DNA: TGTGCCGGGACAGGGGGCGATAATAACTATGGCTACACCTTC; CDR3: CAGTGGDNNYGYTF
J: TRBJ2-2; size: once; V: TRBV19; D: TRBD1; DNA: TGTGCCAGCATCGACAGGGCGAACACCGGGGAGCTGTTTTTT; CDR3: CASIDRANTGELFF
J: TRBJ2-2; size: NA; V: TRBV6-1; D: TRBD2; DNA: TGTGCCAGCAGTGTCGAAGCGGGGGGCCTCACCGGGGAGCTGTTTTTT; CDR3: CASSVEAGGLTGELFF
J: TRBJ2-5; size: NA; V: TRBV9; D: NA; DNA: TGTGCCAGCAGCGTAGCGCAGGGGGAGACCCAGTACTTC; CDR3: CASSVAQGETQYF
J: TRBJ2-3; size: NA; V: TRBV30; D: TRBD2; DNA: TGTGCCTGGAGCCTTGGACTAGCGGGGGTGACAGATACGCAGTATTTT; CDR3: CAWSLGLAGVTDTQYF
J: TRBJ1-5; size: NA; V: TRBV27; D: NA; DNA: TGTGCCAGCAGTTTTTCAGGCGTCTATAGCAATCAGCCCCAGCATTTT; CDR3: CASSFSGVYSNQPQHF
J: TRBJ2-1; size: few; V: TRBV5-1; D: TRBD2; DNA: TGCGCCAGCAGCAGCGCGACTAGCGGGTACAATGAGCAGTTCTTC; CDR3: CASSSATSGYNEQFF